The 14 T cell receptor beta chains below come from one sample, sequenced in a study of T cell responses to AZD1222 COVID-19 vaccine. The assay was immunoSEQ multiplex PCR, and TCRdb's table has in-frame clones only and misses some. The sample lists under 130,000 clones; 85% to 90% were seen once. The sample consisted of peripheral blood, taken on day 0 of AZD1222 vaccination. These receptors all come from an adult in good health.

About this clone: At one end, the junction sequence differs from germline, possibly due to a read error. V gene TRBV28 combines with J gene TRBJ2-7; D is possibly TRBD1 (6 bases). Germline CDR1 is MDHEN and CDR2 is SYDVKM. The CDR3 runs 12 residues. The CDR3 DNA sequence: TGTGCCAGCAGTTCGCGACAGGCCTTCACAAGCTTC. Its protein product is CASSSRQAFTSF.

This clone was observed a single time. The chain joins TRBV9 to TRBJ2-7, with D tentatively TRBD2 (6 bases). This CDR3 has 15 residues. CDR1 and CDR2 from the germline V gene are SGDLS and YYNGEE. Deletions cut 3 bases from V and 1 base from J, with 14 bases between. The CDR3 nucleotides are TGTGCCAGCAGCGCAACCGGGGGACCGTCCTACGAGCAGTACTTC. Residues: CASSATGGPSYEQYF.

The chain is built from TRBV3-1 (or the pseudogene TRBV3-2) and TRBJ2-2; 9 positions agree with TRBD2. The CDR3 contains 16 residues. The germline V gene encodes CDR1 LGHDT and CDR2 YNNKEL (reference sequence). J was trimmed by 4 bases and V by 6 bases; bases with no gene match: 9. The CDR3 sequence is CASSRGRARGTGELFF. The CDR3 region has the DNA TGTGCCAGCAGTCGCGGGAGGGCCCGCGGCACCGGGGAGCTGTTTTTT.

The chain links TRBV19 to TRBJ2-7; tentative D call: TRBD1 (5 bases). The germline gives CDR1 LNHDA, CDR2 SQIVND (reference sequence). The CDR3 is 13 residues long. The ends were cut back, 6 bases at V and 3 bases at J, with 12 bases in the middle. CDR3 sequence reads: CASSQGFFYEQYF. For the CDR3, the DNA is TGTGCCAGTAGCCAGGGCTTCTTCTACGAGCAGTACTTC.

The rearrangement uses TRBV28 and TRBJ2-5; D unresolved. Germline loops: CDR1 MDHEN, CDR2 SYDVKM. The V end lost 5 bases, the J end lost 8 bases, and 9 bases lay between the germline ends. The CDR3 loop spans 11 amino acids. The CDR3 here is CASSETDTQYF. In DNA, the CDR3 is TGTGCCAGCAGTGAAACTGATACCCAGTACTTC.

The chain couples TRBV4-1 to TRBJ2-5; D is possibly TRBD2 (5 bases). V was pared by 2 bases and J by 2 bases, with 6 bases between. Germline V gene data show CDR1 as MGHRA and CDR2 as YSYEKL. The CDR3 runs to 13 residues. The CDR3 DNA reads TGCGCCAGCAGCCAACGGGAACAAGAGACCCAGTACTTC. As protein: CASSQREQETQYF.

V usage is TRBV2 and J usage is TRBJ2-3; 8 positions match TRBD1. V lost 7 bases to trimming and J lost 4 bases; unmatched junction nucleotides: 4. The CDR3 totals 13 residues. Germline assignment: CDR1 SNHLY and CDR2 FYNNEI. Here the CDR3 DNA reads TGTGCCAGCAATGGACAGGGTTCAGATACGCAGTATTTT. Its translation is CASNGQGSDTQYF.

The chain links TRBV28 to TRBJ2-3, with 11 positions matching TRBD2. With 2 bases clipped from V and 2 bases from J, the junction kept 3 bases outside the gene matches. The CDR3 is 16 residues long. Germline V gene lookup returns CDR1 MDHEN and CDR2 SYDVKM. DNA of the CDR3: TGTGCCAGCAGTTTAACGGGACTAGCGGACACAGATACGCAGTATTTT. Protein: CASSLTGLADTDTQYF.

The chain carries TRBV2 and TRBJ1-5, with 9 bases identical to TRBD1. The CDR3 has 15 amino acids. V was clipped by 6 bases and J by 2 bases; unmatched bases: 5. CDR1 and CDR2 from the germline V gene are SNHLY and FYNNEI. The chain's CDR3 is CASRVDRGGNQPQHF. In DNA form, the CDR3 reads TGTGCCAGCAGGGTGGACAGGGGAGGCAATCAGCCCCAGCATTTT.

The chain links TRBV28 to TRBJ1-6, with no clear D. Trimming pared 6 bases from V and 10 bases from J, leaving 10 bases between. The CDR3 is 12 amino acids. The germline V gene has CDR1 MDHEN and CDR2 SYDVKM. The DNA of the CDR3 is TGTGCCAGCAGAACAGTAAACTCACCCCTCCACTTT. It translates to CASRTVNSPLHF.

This clone was counted once. The chain recombines TRBV7-9 with TRBJ1-2; 8 bases line up with TRBD1. J was trimmed by 2 bases and V by 5 bases; bases with no gene match: 4. This CDR3 region has 14 residues. Per germline, CDR1 SEHNR and CDR2 FQNEAQ (reference sequence). The CDR3 region has the DNA TGTGCCAGCAGCGGGCGGACAGGGAACTATGGCTACACCTTC. Amino acid sequence: CASSGRTGNYGYTF.

This clone has just a few counts. The V and J genes are TRBV28 and TRBJ2-6; tentative D call: TRBD2 (6 bases). The V end lost 7 bases, the J end lost 1 base, and 14 bases lay between the germline ends. The germline V gene has CDR1 MDHEN and CDR2 SYDVKM. The CDR3 totals 16 residues. The CDR3 region has the DNA TGTGCCAGCACCTTACCGGGGGAATCTGGGGCCAACGTCCTGACTTTC. Its translation: CASTLPGESGANVLTF. Full variable domain (rest looked up from reference TRBV28 and TRBJ2-6): DVKVTQSSRYLVKRTGEKVFLECVQDMDHENMFWYRQDPGLGLRLIYFSYDVKMKEKGDIPEGYSVSREKKERFSLILESASTNQTSMYLCASTLPGESGANVLTFGAGSRLTVL.

The V gene is TRBV7-2, the J gene TRBJ1-5; 7 bases align to TRBD1. The V segment lost 5 bases and the J segment 4 bases; nucleotides outside the gene matches: 5. Germline V gene sequence: CDR1 SGHTA, CDR2 FQGNSA. This CDR3 spans 14 amino acids. CDR3: CASSARQGNQPQHF. The CDR3 DNA sequence: TGTGCCAGCAGCGCCCGACAGGGAAATCAGCCCCAGCATTTT.

This clone was seen only once. This chain joins TRBV29-1 and TRBJ1-1, with D unresolved. V was trimmed by 4 bases and J by 5 bases, leaving 8 bases between them. In germline, CDR1 is SQVTM, CDR2 ANQGSEA. This CDR3 has 11 amino acids. The CDR3 DNA is TGCAGCGTTGTTCTGGGTACTGAAGCTTTCTTT. Protein product: CSVVLGTEAFF.